These 16 T cell receptor beta chains came from one sample sequenced in a study of Ad26.COV2.S vaccination and SARS-CoV-2 variants. Method: immunoSEQ multiplex PCR; TCRdb's copy keeps in-frame clones and lacks some. The sample yields tens of thousands of clones, more than 70% seen once. Specimen: peripheral blood, collected after recovery from COVID-19. These receptors all come from a human donor who had recovered from COVID-19.

The rearrangement uses TRBV7-9 and TRBJ2-7; D remains unclear. Trimming shortened V by 10 bases and J by 6 bases, and 10 bases separated the two germline ends. The CDR3 loop spans 10 amino acids. Germline V gene lookup returns CDR1 SEHNR and CDR2 FQNEAQ (reference sequence). CDR3 region: CAMGSGEQYF. The CDR3 nucleotides are TGTGCCATGGGGTCTGGCGAGCAGTACTTC.

This clone has just one count. V gene TRBV9 combines with J gene TRBJ2-2; tentatively, D is TRBD2 (6 bases). Germline V gene data show CDR1 as SGDLS and CDR2 as YYNGEE. This CDR3 is 14 amino acids long. Trimming pared 6 bases from V and 4 bases from J, leaving 13 bases between. CDR3 nucleotide sequence: TGTGCCAGCACGGCGACAGCGGGCACCGGGGAGCTGTTTTTT. It codes for CASTATAGTGELFF.

The chain has TRBV5-4 and TRBJ2-7, with D maybe TRBD2 (6 bases). The CDR3 runs 15 residues. Germline CDR1 reads SGHNT; CDR2 reads YYREEE (reference sequence). V was clipped by 4 bases and J by 3 bases, with 17 bases between them. In nucleotides, the CDR3 is TGTGCCAGCAGCCCCGCGTCTAGCGCGGGCTACGAGCAGTACTTC. Its protein product is CASSPASSAGYEQYF.

CDR3 region: CASSPGGAGELFF. The CDR3 nucleotides are TGTGCCAGCAGCCCGGGGGGAGCCGGGGAGCTGTTTTTT. V and J are TRBV12-3 or TRBV12-4 and TRBJ2-2; 7 nucleotides align to TRBD2. This CDR3 has 13 residues. V was clipped by 6 bases and J by 6 bases; unmatched bases: 4.

CDR3 in DNA: TGTGCCAGCAGTTACTCGATGGGACAGGGGTACGAGCAGTACTTC. Translating gives CASSYSMGQGYEQYF. This sequence joins TRBV6-6 and TRBJ2-7; 10 bases map to TRBD1. The junction had 3 bases not matched to a gene; V was cut back by 0 bases and J by 4 bases. Germline CDR1 and CDR2: MNHNY and SVGAGI (reference sequence). This CDR3 is 15 amino acids long.

The chain combines TRBV28 with TRBJ2-5; 8 bases are a match to TRBD1. CDR1 and CDR2 from the germline V gene are MDHEN and SYDVKM. This CDR3 has 13 amino acids. Losses at the gene ends were 5 bases for V and 3 bases for J; bases not matched to a gene: 2. In nucleotides, the CDR3 is TGTGCCAGCAGTGCGGACAGGGAAGAGACCCAGTACTTC. The encoded protein is CASSADREETQYF.

The chain has TRBV25-1 and TRBJ1-3, with TRBD1 identical over 7 bases. The V gene end was trimmed by 5 bases and the J gene end by 4 bases; junction bases not matched to a gene: 11. The CDR3 sequence is 16 residues long. Germline values: CDR1 MGHDK, CDR2 SYGVNS. The DNA for the CDR3 is TGTGCCAGCAGTACGACAGGGAATTCACTCGGAAACACCATATATTTT. The encoded protein is CASSTTGNSLGNTIYF.

This chain links TRBV28 with TRBJ2-7; tentative D call: TRBD1 (5 bases). The CDR3 consists of 16 residues. Germline V CDR1 and CDR2: MDHEN, SYDVKM. V dropped 8 bases and J dropped 2 bases, with 22 bases sitting between them. The CDR3 nucleotides are TGTGCCAGCTACGGGCAGGGCGGCAGTTTAACCTACGAGCAGTACTTC. Protein sequence: CASYGQGGSLTYEQYF.

The genes are TRBV27 and TRBJ2-1, with TRBD2 matching over 8 bases. The CDR3 extends over 16 amino acids. V lost 5 bases, J lost 3 bases, and 9 bases stayed unmatched. CDR1 is MNHEY, CDR2 SMNVEV, per germline (reference sequence). CDR3 DNA sequence: TGTGCCAGCAGTCCCATCCCGGGACTAGGCTACAATGAGCAGTTCTTC. This encodes CASSPIPGLGYNEQFF.

The table lists this clone with a few counts. The rearrangement links TRBV7-8 to TRBJ2-7; the match to TRBD2 covers 9 bases. The trim removed 8 bases at V and 7 bases at J, leaving 15 bases unmatched. CDR1 is SGHVS, CDR2 FQNEAQ, per germline. There are 15 residues in the CDR3. The CDR3 sequence is CASGPWAGGPGEQYF. The DNA for the CDR3 is TGTGCCAGCGGTCCCTGGGCGGGAGGGCCGGGGGAGCAGTACTTC.

CDR3 protein: CASSYRVMNTEAFF. The CDR3 DNA sequence: TGTGCCAGCAGCTACAGGGTCATGAACACTGAAGCTTTCTTT. This chain links TRBV7-2 with TRBJ1-1; D is possibly TRBD1 (6 bases). The CDR3 has 14 residues. Germline CDR1 reads SGHTA; CDR2 reads FQGNSA. With 4 bases removed from V and 0 bases from J, the gap between germline ends came to 9 bases.

V is TRBV27 and J is TRBJ2-1; D call uncertain. There are 17 residues in the CDR3. Germline V gene lookup returns CDR1 MNHEY and CDR2 SMNVEV (reference sequence). V lost 6 bases and J 0 bases, leaving 18 bases between the germline ends. In DNA form, the CDR3 reads TGTGCCAGCAGCACCGCTCGGACCTTCGCCTCCTACAATGAGCAGTTCTTC. Translation: CASSTARTFASYNEQFF.

The chain links TRBV7-7 to TRBJ2-1, with TRBD1 matching over 9 bases. This CDR3 has 15 residues. CDR1 and CDR2 from the germline V gene are SSHAT and FNYEAQ (reference sequence). V dropped 4 bases and J dropped 5; count of bases not matched to a gene: 6. In nucleotides, the CDR3 is TGTGCCAGCAGCTCTGGACAGGGGATACACAATGAGCAGTTCTTC. Encoded protein: CASSSGQGIHNEQFF.

CDR3 in DNA: TGTGCCAGCAGTTCCCCTGGACTGGAGAGGACTGAAGCTTTCTTT. It translates to CASSSPGLERTEAFF. The gene calls are TRBV28 and TRBJ1-1; no reliable D call. The V gene's germline CDR1 is MDHEN and CDR2 SYDVKM. This CDR3 region has 15 residues. V shed 4 bases and J shed 5 bases, with 17 bases lying between them.

The rearrangement uses TRBV27 and TRBJ2-7; D possibly corresponds to TRBD1 (7 bases). This CDR3 is built from 16 residues. V lost 2 bases to trimming and J lost 3 bases, with 17 bases between them. Germline CDR1 is MNHEY and CDR2 is SMNVEV (reference sequence). Written as DNA, the CDR3 is TGTGCCAGCAGTTTAATCGCGCCAGGGGGGTTCTACGAGCAGTACTTC. Its translation is CASSLIAPGGFYEQYF.

This chain uses TRBV11-2 with TRBJ2-1; 14 nucleotides line up with TRBD2. The CDR3 covers 16 residues. Trimming at V came to 5 bases and at J to 6 bases, leaving 6 bases not matched to a gene. CDR1 and CDR2 (germline): SGHAT, FQNNGV. The CDR3 DNA sequence: TGTGCCAGCAGCCGACTAGCGGGAGGGTGGGGCAATGAGCAGTTCTTC. Encoded protein: CASSRLAGGWGNEQFF. The full variable domain, in which reference TRBV11-2 and TRBJ2-1 provide the parts outside the CDR3, is EAGVAQSPRYKIIEKRQSVAFWCNPISGHATLYWYQQILGQGPKLLIQFQNNGVVDDSQLPKDRFSAERLKGVDSTLKIQPAKLEDSAVYLCASSRLAGGWGNEQFFGPGTRLTVL.